Following are 9 T cell receptor beta chains from one sample sequenced in a study of T cell responses to AZD1222 COVID-19 vaccine. Method: immunoSEQ multiplex PCR; TCRdb's copy keeps in-frame clones and lacks some. The table lists 100,000 to 120,000 clones, approximately 90% of them singletons. The material sequenced was peripheral blood, taken on day 0 of AZD1222 vaccination. These receptors originate from an adult in good health.

J is TRBJ1-1 and V is TRBV7-9, with D perhaps matching TRBD1 (5 bases). Per germline, CDR1 SEHNR and CDR2 FQNEAQ (reference sequence). The V end lost 5 bases, the J end lost 8 bases, and 12 bases lay between the germline ends. The CDR3 is 12 residues long. For the CDR3, the DNA is TGTGCCAGCAGCGGGAGGGGAGGCGAAGCTTTCTTT. Translating it yields CASSGRGGEAFF.

This chain connects TRBV7-9 to TRBJ2-1; 9 bases agree with TRBD2. Germline loops: CDR1 SEHNR, CDR2 FQNEAQ (reference sequence). Losses at the gene ends were 4 bases for V and 10 bases for J; bases not matched to a gene: 14. This CDR3 contains 16 residues. The CDR3 sequence: CASSSQSGRTAWEQFF. DNA of the CDR3: TGTGCCAGCAGCTCTCAAAGCGGGAGGACCGCGTGGGAGCAGTTCTTC.

This clone was recorded only once. The genes are TRBV5-4 and TRBJ2-1, with a possible D match to TRBD1 (5 bases). Per germline, CDR1 SGHNT and CDR2 YYREEE (reference sequence). The ends were cut back, 9 bases at V and 4 bases at J, with 11 bases in the middle. The CDR3 contains 12 residues. Here the CDR3 reads CAIRQGYNEQFF. CDR3 nucleotide sequence: TGTGCCATCCGGCAGGGATACAATGAGCAGTTCTTC.

This clone appeared a few times. The gene calls are TRBV12-5 and TRBJ2-7; possibly TRBD1 for D (5 bases). Between the trimmed V and J ends, which lost 6 bases and 0 bases, there was a span of 18 bases. The CDR3 runs to 16 residues. Germline V gives CDR1 LGHNT, CDR2 FRNRAP. In DNA, the CDR3 is TGTGCTAGTGGGTCTATGGACACAAAGAGCTCCTACGAGCAGTACTTC. Protein sequence: CASGSMDTKSSYEQYF. The entire variable domain, with the rest obtained from reference TRBV12-5 and TRBJ2-7, is as follows: DARVTQTPRHKVTEMGQEVTMRCQPILGHNTVFWYRQTMMQGLELLAYFRNRAPLDDSGMPKDRFSAEMPDATLATLKIQPSEPRDSAVYFCASGSMDTKSSYEQYFGPGTRLTVT.

J is TRBJ2-3 and V is TRBV6-1, with 7 bases fitting TRBD2. The CDR3 runs 15 residues. The ends lost 0 bases at V and 15 bases at J; junction bases unmatched: 15. Germline V gives CDR1 MNHNS, CDR2 SASEGT. The CDR3 here is CASSEAGGGSGIPYF. CDR3 bases: TGTGCCAGCAGTGAAGCTGGGGGGGGAAGCGGGATCCCCTATTTT.

The chain links TRBV6-1 to TRBJ2-5; no reliable D call. This CDR3 contains 13 residues. Trimming left V 3 bases short and J 0 bases short, with 5 bases between. Germline V gene lookup returns CDR1 MNHNS and CDR2 SASEGT. The CDR3 DNA reads as TGTGCCAGCAGTGAGACCCACCAAGAGACCCAGTACTTC. Translation gives CASSETHQETQYF.

This chain uses TRBV19 with TRBJ1-3; the D is unclear. V was clipped by 3 bases and J by 0 bases, with 9 bases between them. This CDR3 is built from 15 residues. Germline CDR1 and CDR2: LNHDA and SQIVND (reference sequence). CDR3 sequence reads: CASSMGGNSGNTIYF. The CDR3 DNA follows: TGTGCCAGTAGTATGGGTGGCAACTCTGGAAACACCATATATTTT.

This clone has a single count. The CDR3 DNA follows: TGTGCCAGTAGTCGGGACGGATATGGCTACACCTTC. Translated: CASSRDGYGYTF. The chain couples TRBV19 to TRBJ1-2; D may be TRBD1 (5 bases). Germline loops: CDR1 LNHDA, CDR2 SQIVND (reference sequence). CDR3 length: 12 residues. V gave up 5 bases and J gave up 5 bases, with 9 bases separating them. Combining the CDR3 with reference TRBV19 and TRBJ1-2 gives the whole variable domain DGGITQSPKYLFRKEGQNVTLSCEQNLNHDAMYWYRQDPGQGLRLIYYSQIVNDFQKGDIAEGYSVSREKKESFPLTVTSAQKNPTAFYLCASSRDGYGYTFGSGTRLTVV.

The V call is TRBV6-5, the J call TRBJ2-7, with a tentative D call TRBD1 (6 bases). Germline CDR1 is MNHEY and CDR2 is SVGAGI. Trimming took 6 bases from V and 2 from J, leaving 17 bases between them. The CDR3 runs 15 residues. In nucleotides, the CDR3 is TGTGCCAGCAGGAACCCACAGGGTTTGACCTACGAGCAGTACTTC. It encodes CASRNPQGLTYEQYF.